A selection of T cell receptor beta chains follows, all from one sample in a study of shared clonotypes between healthy human individuals. Using immunoSEQ multiplex PCR, the repertoire was profiled, and TCRdb retains in-frame clones only, with some absent. The sample has roughly 2.2 million clones; 80% to 95% are singletons. Material for sequencing was naive CD4+ T cells from PBMCs. The source of these receptors is a man aged 18-30 years in good health. Some clones in this sample may be carry-over from other donors' samples. CDR3s include the opening cysteine and the closing phenylalanine or tryptophan. D genes are given only for firm matches. Clone size is given for some rows only: seen once, a few or many times, or a class if the clone is expanded.

J gene	clone size	D gene	V gene	CDR3 DNA	CDR3 protein
TRBJ2-7	NA	NA	TRBV28	TGTGCCAGCAGCGGAACCTACGAGCAGTACTTC	CASSGTYEQYF
TRBJ1-3	NA	NA	TRBV6-5	TGTGCCAGCAGTTACGGTCAACTCGGAGGGAACACCATATATTTT	CASSYGQLGGNTIYF
TRBJ2-7	once	NA	TRBV29-1	TGCAGCGTTGCCAGGGGGGTTAGCGAGCAGTACTTC	CSVARGVSEQYF
TRBJ1-1	few	NA	TRBV28	TGTGCCATTAAACTCCAGCGGGAAGCTTTCTTT	CAIKLQREAFF
TRBJ2-3	NA	NA	TRBV7-9	TGTGCCAGCAGCTTCATGGGGGTGACAGATACGCAGTATTTT	CASSFMGVTDTQYF
TRBJ1-1	NA	TRBD1	TRBV28	TGTGCCAGCACCACGACAGGGGTCACTGAAGCTTTCTTT	CASTTTGVTEAFF
TRBJ2-1	NA	NA	TRBV7-3	TGTGCCAGCAGCCGGGCCCAGCGGGCCTATAGCACCAATGAGCAGTTCTTC	CASSRAQRAYSTNEQFF
TRBJ2-7	NA	NA	TRBV18	TGTGCCAGCTCACCACCTTCTAGCGCCGACGAGCAGTACTTC	CASSPPSSADEQYF
TRBJ2-5	NA	NA	TRBV29-1	TGCAGCGTTATCCCGGGAGAGACCCAGTACTTC	CSVIPGETQYF
TRBJ1-2	NA	NA	TRBV6-5	TGTGCCAGCAACCGGGGGGGGATTAACTATGGCTACACCTTC	CASNRGGINYGYTF
TRBJ2-2	NA	NA	TRBV28	TGTGCCAGCTACGACCGAGCGAACACCGGGGAGCTGTTTTTT	CASYDRANTGELFF
TRBJ1-4	NA	NA	TRBV27	TGTGCCAGCAGTTCGTGGACATTGAAGAATGAAAAACTGTTTTTT	CASSSWTLKNEKLFF
TRBJ2-5	once	NA	TRBV29-1	TGCAGCGTTGAGGGGTACCAAGAGACCCAGTACTTC	CSVEGYQETQYF
TRBJ2-1	NA	NA	TRBV9	TGTGCCAGCAGCGCGTCCGGGACGTCATACAATGAGCAGTTCTTC	CASSASGTSYNEQFF
TRBJ2-7	NA	NA	TRBV7-2	TGTGCCAGCAGCTTAGCGGGAAGGTACTCTGACGAGCAGTACTTC	CASSLAGRYSDEQYF
TRBJ1-1	NA	NA	TRBV18	TGTGCCAGCTCACCTAGGGGAGGAACTGAAGCTTTCTTT	CASSPRGGTEAFF
TRBJ2-3	NA	TRBD1	TRBV5-4	TGTGCCAGCAGCAGGGACAGGGCTAGCACAGATACGCAGTATTTT	CASSRDRASTDTQYF
TRBJ1-5	few	TRBD1	TRBV2	TGTGCCAGCAGGGGGGACAGGGGCCCCCTCCTTAGCAATCAGCCCCAGCATTTT	CASRGDRGPLLSNQPQHF
TRBJ1-2	NA	NA	TRBV27	TGTGCCAGCAGTTTATCGGGCAACTATGGCTACACCTTC	CASSLSGNYGYTF
TRBJ2-2	once	NA	TRBV28	TGTGCCAGCACCCTCGAACAGGGAGTTCCCACCGGGGAGCTGTTTTTT	CASTLEQGVPTGELFF
TRBJ1-5	NA	TRBD1	TRBV19	TGTGCCAGTACTCCCTCGGGACAGGTCGAGCCCCAGCATTTT	CASTPSGQVEPQHF
TRBJ1-3	NA	NA	TRBV6-1	TGTGCCAGCAGTGGAGTAATCTCGGGAAACACCATATATTTT	CASSGVISGNTIYF
TRBJ1-1	NA	NA	TRBV25-1	TGTGCCAGCAGTAAGACCGGGAACACTGAAGCTTTCTTT	CASSKTGNTEAFF
TRBJ2-1	NA	TRBD2	TRBV27	TGTGCCAGCAGTTCCTCTACGGCGGGAGGTAACAATGAGCAGTTCTTC	CASSSSTAGGNNEQFF
TRBJ1-5	once	NA	TRBV2	TGTGCCAGCAGTGGGTCAGGGGTCGGCGGCCAGCCCCAGCATTTT	CASSGSGVGGQPQHF
TRBJ2-1	NA	TRBD2	TRBV6-5	TGTGCCAGCAGTTACGTGTCAGCGGGAGGGCGGGATGAGCAGTTCTTC	CASSYVSAGGRDEQFF
TRBJ2-3	NA	NA	TRBV9	TGTGCCAGCAGCGCTAGCCCCGACAGGTTGGGTACGCAGTATTTT	CASSASPDRLGTQYF
TRBJ2-3	NA	TRBD1	TRBV4-1	TGCGCCAGCAGCCAAGGGGGACAGAGCACAGATACGCAGTATTTT	CASSQGGQSTDTQYF
TRBJ2-1	NA	TRBD2	TRBV19	TGTGCCAGTAGTCCCCTAGCGGGAGATATACCAGAGCAGTTCTTC	CASSPLAGDIPEQFF
TRBJ2-1	NA	TRBD2	TRBV9	TGTGCCAGCGCCCAGACTAGCGGGTCTTCGGAGCAGTTCTTC	CASAQTSGSSEQFF
TRBJ1-2	NA	TRBD1	TRBV9	TGTGCCAGCAGCCAAACGGGACAGGGCTATGGCTACACCTTC	CASSQTGQGYGYTF
TRBJ1-4	NA	TRBD1	TRBV28	TGTGCCAGCAGTGAGACAGGGGATGGCGAAAAACTGTTTTTT	CASSETGDGEKLFF
TRBJ1-5	NA	NA	TRBV6-6	TGTGCCAGCAGCCCCGGGGGGCTCAATCAGCCCCAGCATTTT	CASSPGGLNQPQHF
TRBJ1-1	NA	TRBD1	TRBV28	TGTGCCAGCACCCTCGACAGGGGCTACCTTCTTGCTTTCTTT	CASTLDRGYLLAFF
TRBJ2-1	NA	NA	TRBV6-1	TGTGCCAGCAGTGCCCGACTAGTGGGGACCTACAATGAGCAGTTCTTC	CASSARLVGTYNEQFF
TRBJ2-7	NA	TRBD2	TRBV28	TGTGCCAGCAGTTGGCCCAATAGCGGGAGCTACGAGCAGTACTTC	CASSWPNSGSYEQYF
TRBJ2-1	NA	NA	TRBV6-6	TGTGCCAGCAGTCATCAGCGGGAGCAGTTCTTC	CASSHQREQFF
TRBJ2-7	once	TRBD1	TRBV28	TGTGCCAGCAGTTTAACAGGGGGTGCATCCTACGAGCAGTACTTC	CASSLTGGASYEQYF
TRBJ2-2	NA	NA	TRBV28	TGTGCCAGCAGTATTAGTACCGGGGAGCTGTTTTTT	CASSISTGELFF